This TCR beta chain was profiled in a study of OX40 agonist ivuxolimab in advanced cancers. Overall study findings and caveats: Expanded peripheral T cell antigen specificity was not determined.

The table lists this clone with a count of one. Its antigen is not identified. The same CDR3 also results from other DNA sequences found in this sample. If patients had autoimmune disease history or systemic immunosuppression, they were excluded. Method: immunoSEQ multiplex PCR; TCRdb's copy keeps in-frame clones and lacks some. This sample has about 56,000 clones, with less than 85% found just once. Germline V gives CDR1 SGHTS, CDR2 YDEGEE. The CDR3 has 13 residues. Trimming cost V 1 base and J 1 base, with 5 bases left between them. The TCR comes from an adult with an advanced solid tumor such as melanoma, head and neck, liver or kidney cancer. The chain carries TRBV5-8 and TRBJ1-2, with unresolved D. This specimen consisted of CD4+ or CD8+ T cells sorted from blood, obtained in a trial of the OX40 agonist ivuxolimab. CDR3 amino acids: CASSLLNNYGYTF. The CDR3 DNA follows: TGTGCCAGCAGCTTGCTTAATAACTATGGCTACACCTTC.